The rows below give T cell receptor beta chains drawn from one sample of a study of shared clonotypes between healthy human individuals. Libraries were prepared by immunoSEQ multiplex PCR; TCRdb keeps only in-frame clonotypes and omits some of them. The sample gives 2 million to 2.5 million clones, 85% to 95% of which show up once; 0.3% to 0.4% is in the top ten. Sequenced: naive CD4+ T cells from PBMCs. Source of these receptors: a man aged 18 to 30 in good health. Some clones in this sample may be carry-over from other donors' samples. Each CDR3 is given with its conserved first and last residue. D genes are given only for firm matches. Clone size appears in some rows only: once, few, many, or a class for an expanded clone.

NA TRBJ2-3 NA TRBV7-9 CASSGEESGLGTDTQYF TGTGCCAGCAGCGGGGAGGAAAGCGGTCTTGGCACAGATACGCAGTATTTT
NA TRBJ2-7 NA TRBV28 CASSFPWGPTYEQYF TGTGCCAGCAGTTTTCCCTGGGGACCCACCTACGAGCAGTACTTC
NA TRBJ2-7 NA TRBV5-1 CASPVDSYEQYF TGCGCCAGCCCTGTAGACTCCTACGAGCAGTACTTC
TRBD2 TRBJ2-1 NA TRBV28 CASSSHSGHTGTYNEQFF TGTGCCAGCAGTAGTCATAGCGGGCACACTGGGACCTACAATGAGCAGTTCTTC
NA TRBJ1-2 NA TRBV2 CASSELGIGGSYGYTF TGTGCCAGCAGTGAACTGGGGATCGGGGGTAGCTATGGCTACACCTTC
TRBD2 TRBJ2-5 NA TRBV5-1 CASSTAGRQETQYF TGCGCCAGCTCTACAGCGGGACGTCAAGAGACCCAGTACTTC
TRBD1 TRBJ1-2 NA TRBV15 CATSREIDRVDGYTF TGTGCCACCAGCAGAGAGATAGACAGGGTGGACGGCTACACCTTC
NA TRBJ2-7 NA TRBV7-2 CASSLASGQGYYEQYF TGTGCCAGCAGCTTAGCGTCGGGACAAGGATACTACGAGCAGTACTTC
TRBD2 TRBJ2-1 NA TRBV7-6 CASSAAGGLYNEQFF TGTGCCAGCAGCGCAGCGGGAGGTCTGTACAATGAGCAGTTCTTC
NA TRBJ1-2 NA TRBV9 CASSPQIAKGTNYGYTF TGTGCCAGCAGCCCACAGATTGCCAAGGGCACTAACTATGGCTACACCTTC
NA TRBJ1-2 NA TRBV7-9 CASSLGGRELYYGYTF TGTGCCAGCAGTTTAGGGGGGCGGGAGCTCTACTATGGCTACACCTTC
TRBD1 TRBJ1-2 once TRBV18 CASSEGAANYGYTF TGTGCCAGCTCCGAGGGGGCAGCCAACTATGGCTACACCTTC
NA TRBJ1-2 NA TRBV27 CASGEFGPRSYTF TGTGCCAGCGGTGAATTCGGGCCCCGGAGCTACACCTTC
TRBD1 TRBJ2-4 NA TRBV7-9 CASSLQGGIQYF TGTGCCAGCAGTTTACAGGGGGGCATTCAGTACTTC
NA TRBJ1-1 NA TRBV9 CASSVSSGDTEAFF TGTGCCAGCAGCGTATCGTCGGGGGACACTGAAGCTTTCTTT
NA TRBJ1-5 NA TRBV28 CASSFRDSLGNQPQHF TGTGCCAGCAGTTTTAGGGACTCCCTCGGGAATCAGCCCCAGCATTTT
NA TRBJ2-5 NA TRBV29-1 CSVGWYQETQYF TGCAGCGTTGGTTGGTACCAAGAGACCCAGTACTTC
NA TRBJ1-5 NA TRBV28 CASSPLGSGQPQHF TGTGCCAGCAGTCCCCTCGGGAGTGGTCAGCCCCAGCATTTT
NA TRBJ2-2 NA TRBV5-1 CASSLVGVTGELFF TGCGCCAGCAGCTTGGTGGGAGTCACCGGGGAGCTGTTTTTT
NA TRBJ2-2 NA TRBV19 CASSIPLGMVELFF TGTGCCAGTAGTATTCCCCTCGGGATGGTGGAGCTGTTTTTT
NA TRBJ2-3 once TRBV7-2 CASSTRRTYDTQYF TGTGCCAGCAGCACCCGACGCACGTATGATACGCAGTATTTT
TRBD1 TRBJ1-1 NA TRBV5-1 CASSGTGQGVWNTEAFF TGCGCCAGCAGCGGAACAGGACAGGGGGTATGGAACACTGAAGCTTTCTTT
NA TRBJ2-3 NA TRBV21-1 CASSKRRNTQYF TGTGCCAGCAGCAAACGGAGAAATACGCAGTATTTT
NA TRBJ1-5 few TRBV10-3 CAISMDGRNQPQHF TGTGCCATCAGCATGGACGGACGCAATCAGCCCCAGCATTTT
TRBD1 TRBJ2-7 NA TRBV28 CASTHTGTGGGEQYF TGTGCCAGCACCCACACTGGGACAGGGGGCGGTGAGCAGTACTTC
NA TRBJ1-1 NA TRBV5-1 CASSLTGSNTEAFF TGCGCCAGCAGCTTGACAGGTTCGAACACTGAAGCTTTCTTT
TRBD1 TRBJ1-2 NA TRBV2 CARRDRIDYGYTF TGTGCCAGGAGGGACAGGATTGACTATGGCTACACCTTC
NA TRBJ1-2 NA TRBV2 CASSAQRGAGGYTF TGTGCCAGCAGCGCCCAACGGGGCGCCGGTGGCTACACCTTC
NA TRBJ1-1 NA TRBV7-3 CASSEQGLYTEAFF TGTGCCAGCAGCGAACAGGGCCTATACACTGAAGCTTTCTTT
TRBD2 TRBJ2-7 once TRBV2 CASRPSGGSYEQYF TGTGCCAGCAGACCAAGCGGGGGGTCCTACGAGCAGTACTTC